This TCR beta chain was recorded in a study of shared clonotypes between healthy human individuals. Profiled with immunoSEQ multiplex PCR; TCRdb holds only in-frame clones, not every one. The data hold around 1 million clones, with 76% observed a single time. Germline-derived CDR1 and CDR2 are SGHTA and FQGNSA. CDR3 size: 16 residues. V gave up 3 bases and J gave up 3 bases, with 15 bases separating them. This rearrangement joins TRBV7-2 to TRBJ2-1; the D gene is possibly TRBD1 (5 bases). Sequencing input: memory CD4+ T cells sorted from blood. Subset indicated: CD45RA-negative fraction. The TCR sequence derives from a man younger than 35 in good health. The CDR3 protein is CASSFLRQGGYNEQFF. The CDR3 bases are TGTGCCAGCAGCTTTTTACGTCAGGGTGGCTACAATGAGCAGTTCTTC.